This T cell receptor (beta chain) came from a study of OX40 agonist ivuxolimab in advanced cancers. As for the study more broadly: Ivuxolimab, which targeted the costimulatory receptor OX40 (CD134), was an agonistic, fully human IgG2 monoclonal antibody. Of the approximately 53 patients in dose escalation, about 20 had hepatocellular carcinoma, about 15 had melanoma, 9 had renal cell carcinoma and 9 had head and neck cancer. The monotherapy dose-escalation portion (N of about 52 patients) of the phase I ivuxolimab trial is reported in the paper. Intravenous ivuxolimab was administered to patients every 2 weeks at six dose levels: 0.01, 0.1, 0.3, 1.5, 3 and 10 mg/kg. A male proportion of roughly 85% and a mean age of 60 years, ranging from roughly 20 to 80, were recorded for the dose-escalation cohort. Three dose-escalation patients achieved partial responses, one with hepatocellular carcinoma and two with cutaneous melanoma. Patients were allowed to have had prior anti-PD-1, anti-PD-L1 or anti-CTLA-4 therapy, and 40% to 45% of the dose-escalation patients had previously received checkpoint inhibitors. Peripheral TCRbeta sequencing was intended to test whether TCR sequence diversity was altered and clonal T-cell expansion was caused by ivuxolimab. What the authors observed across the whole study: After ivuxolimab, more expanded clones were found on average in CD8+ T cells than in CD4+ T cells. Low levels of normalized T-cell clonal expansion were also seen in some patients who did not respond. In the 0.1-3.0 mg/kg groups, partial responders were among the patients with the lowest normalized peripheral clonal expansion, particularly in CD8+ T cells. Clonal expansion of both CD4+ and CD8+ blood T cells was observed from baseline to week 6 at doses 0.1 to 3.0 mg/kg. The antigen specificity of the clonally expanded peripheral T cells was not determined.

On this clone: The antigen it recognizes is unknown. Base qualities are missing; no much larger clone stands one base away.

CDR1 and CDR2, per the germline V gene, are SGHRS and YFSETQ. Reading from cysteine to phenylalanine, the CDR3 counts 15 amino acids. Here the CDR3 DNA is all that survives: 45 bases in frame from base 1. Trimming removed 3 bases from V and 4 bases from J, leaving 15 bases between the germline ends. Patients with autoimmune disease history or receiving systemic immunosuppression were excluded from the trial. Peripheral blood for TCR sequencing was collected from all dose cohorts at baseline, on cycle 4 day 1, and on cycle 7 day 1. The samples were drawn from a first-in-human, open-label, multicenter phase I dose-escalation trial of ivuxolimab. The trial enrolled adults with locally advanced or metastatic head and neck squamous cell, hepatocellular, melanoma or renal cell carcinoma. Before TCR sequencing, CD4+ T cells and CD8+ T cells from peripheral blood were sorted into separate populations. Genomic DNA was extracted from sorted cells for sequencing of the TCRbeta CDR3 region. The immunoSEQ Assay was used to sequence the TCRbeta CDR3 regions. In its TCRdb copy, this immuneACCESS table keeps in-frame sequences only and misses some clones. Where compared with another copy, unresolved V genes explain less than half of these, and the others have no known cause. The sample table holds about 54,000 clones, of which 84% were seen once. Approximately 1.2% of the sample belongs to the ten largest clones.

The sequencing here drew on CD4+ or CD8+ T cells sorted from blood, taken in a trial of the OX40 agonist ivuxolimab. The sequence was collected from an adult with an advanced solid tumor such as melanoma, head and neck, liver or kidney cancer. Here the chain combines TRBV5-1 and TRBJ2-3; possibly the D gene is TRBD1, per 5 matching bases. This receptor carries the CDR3 CASSSRQKHPDTQYF. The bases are TGCGCCAGCAGCTCAAGACAGAAACACCCAGATACGCAGTATTTT.